The 32 T cell receptor beta chains presented below share a single source sample, sequenced in a study of shared clonotypes between healthy human individuals (dated by TCRdb to 2019 to 2021). Receptor libraries were prepared by the immunoSEQ multiplex PCR assay. TCRdb holds this immuneACCESS table with in-frame rearrangements only. Some clones are missing; in checked studies, unresolved V genes explain under half, and the rest has no known cause. This sample has some 200,000 clones in its table, and approximately 70% of those were observed once. Under 11% of the sample comes from the top ten. Material for sequencing was memory CD4+ T cells sorted from blood. Read against the paper, the sample's cell subset or site label means: CD45RA-negative fraction. These TCRs come from a man aged 30 to 39 in good health.

V is TRBV7-3 and J is TRBJ2-3, with D possibly matching TRBD1 (6 bases). The CDR3 spans 15 residues. Between the trimmed V and J ends, which lost 4 bases and 6 bases, there was a span of 17 bases. Germline V CDR1 and CDR2: SGHTA, FQGTGA. In DNA, the CDR3 is TGTGCCAGCAGCTCTAAACCACAGGGTTCCGATACGCAGTATTTT. Amino acid sequence: CASSSKPQGSDTQYF.

In this sample, this clone turned up once. The chain recombines TRBV5-1 with TRBJ2-1; 9 bases are a match to TRBD1. The CDR3 covers 15 residues. The germline gives CDR1 SGHRS, CDR2 YFSETQ. The trim removed 4 bases at V and 7 bases at J, leaving 9 bases unmatched. The CDR3 DNA is TGCGCCAGCAGCACATCGGGACAGGGCTGGAATGAGCAGTTCTTC. It yields the protein CASSTSGQGWNEQFF. The full variable domain, completed using reference TRBV5-1 and TRBJ2-1, is KAGVTQTPRYLIKTRGQQVTLSCSPISGHRSVSWYQQTPGQGLQFLFEYFSETQRNKGNFPGRFSGRQFSNSRSEMNVSTLELGDSALYLCASSTSGQGWNEQFFGPGTRLTVL.

This clone was seen a handful of times. This chain uses TRBV5-4 with TRBJ2-7, with 11 bases lining up with TRBD2. In germline, CDR1 is SGHNT, CDR2 YYREEE (reference sequence). The CDR3 covers 15 residues. Trimming removed 4 bases from V and 0 bases from J; junction bases left unmatched: 3. The CDR3 DNA sequence: TGTGCCAGCAGCGGCGGGACTAGCGGCTCCTACGAGCAGTACTTC. It encodes CASSGGTSGSYEQYF.

Notes on this clone: Mismatch with germline at one junction end may stem from a read error. The chain joins TRBV5-1 to TRBJ2-1; tentatively, D is TRBD1 (5 bases). The CDR3 has 11 amino acids. The germline gives CDR1 SGHRS, CDR2 YFSETQ. The CDR3 nucleotides are TGTGCCAGCAGCAACAGGATGGAGCAGTTCTTC. It codes for CASSNRMEQFF.

The chain carries TRBV5-4 and TRBJ2-1; 7 positions agree with TRBD2. The germline V gene has CDR1 SGHNT and CDR2 YYREEE (reference sequence). The junction had 13 bases not matched to a gene; V was cut back by 5 bases and J by 8 bases. This CDR3 comprises 15 residues. CDR3 region: CASRSGLERSHEQFF. The CDR3 bases are TGTGCCAGCAGGTCTGGACTAGAGAGGTCACATGAGCAGTTCTTC.

V usage is TRBV28 and J usage is TRBJ2-1, with D tentatively TRBD2 (6 bases). Germline CDR1 reads MDHEN; CDR2 reads SYDVKM. The CDR3 is 13 residues long. The germline V and J ends were trimmed by 7 bases and 8 bases, with 15 bases remaining between them. The CDR3 region has the DNA TGTGCCAGCACCCCCCGGAGGGACGATGAGCAGTTCTTC. It encodes CASTPRRDDEQFF.

This chain uses TRBV6-5 with TRBJ1-2, with D possibly being TRBD1 (5 bases). Germline lookup yields CDR1 MNHEY and CDR2 SVGAGI. The CDR3 sequence is 15 residues long. Trimming left V 4 bases short and J 4 bases short, with 16 bases between. CDR3 protein: CASSSQGSSFYGYTF. The CDR3 coding sequence is TGTGCCAGCAGTTCCCAGGGATCTAGCTTCTATGGCTACACCTTC.

Ten or more counts support this clone. This sequence joins TRBV6-1 and TRBJ2-5; possible D gene TRBD2, 6 bases. CDR3 length equals 15 residues. The germline CDR1 and CDR2 sequences are MNHNS and SASEGT. Trimming pared 4 bases from V and 2 bases from J, leaving 14 bases between. CDR3 bases: TGTGCCAGCAGTGCGGGCGGGACGCTACAAGAGACCCAGTACTTC. Protein sequence: CASSAGGTLQETQYF.

This clone was seen a few times. The CDR3 protein is CASGRDGPSTEAFF. The CDR3 DNA is TGTGCTAGTGGGAGGGACGGGCCCTCCACTGAAGCTTTCTTT. The chain uses TRBV12-5 and TRBJ1-1, with D tentatively TRBD1 (5 bases). Trimming took off 6 bases at V and 4 bases at J, with 15 bases between the two ends. Germline V gene lookup returns CDR1 LGHNT and CDR2 FRNRAP. There are 14 residues in the CDR3.

Details on this clone: Other DNA sequences in this specimen translate into the identical CDR3. The rearrangement joins TRBV28 to TRBJ2-7, with 9 bases fitting TRBD1. Per germline, CDR1 MDHEN and CDR2 SYDVKM. V lost 5 bases, J lost 3 bases, and 2 bases stayed unmatched. CDR3 length equals 13 residues. DNA for the CDR3: TGTGCCAGCAGTCCGGGACAGGGCTACGAGCAGTACTTC. Its translation is CASSPGQGYEQYF.

The chain combines TRBV11-3 with TRBJ2-2, with 8 bases identical to TRBD1. The CDR3 has 16 residues. Germline lookup yields CDR1 SGHNT and CDR2 YENEEA. V was clipped by 1 base and J by 3 bases; unmatched bases: 4. The CDR3 sequence: CASSLAGQGHTGELFF. The CDR3 DNA is TGTGCCAGCAGCTTAGCCGGACAGGGCCACACCGGGGAGCTGTTTTTT.

CDR3 residues: CASSLRGQSTDTQYF. The CDR3 DNA reads TGTGCCAGCAGCTTACGGGGACAGAGCACAGATACGCAGTATTTT. The V gene is TRBV7-1, the J gene TRBJ2-3; 7 bases are a match to TRBD1. TRBV7-1 counts as an open reading frame of uncertain function. This CDR3 comprises 15 residues. The junction had 4 bases not matched to a gene; V was cut back by 4 bases and J by 0 bases.

This clone was seen just once. The chain joins TRBV2 to TRBJ2-7, with a possible D match to TRBD2 (6 bases). Germline V gene sequence: CDR1 SNHLY, CDR2 FYNNEI. V was trimmed by 7 bases and J by 0 bases, leaving 10 bases between them. The length of the CDR3 is 13 residues. In DNA form, the CDR3 reads TGTGCCAGCACCCCGGGAGCCTCCTACGAGCAGTACTTC. Translated: CASTPGASYEQYF.

On this clone: The same CDR3 can be traced to other DNA sequences in this sample. V is TRBV5-1 and J is TRBJ1-1; TRBD1 might be the D (6 bases). This CDR3 is built from 12 residues. The V and J ends lost 5 bases and 3 bases respectively, with 8 bases between them. In germline, CDR1 is SGHRS, CDR2 YFSETQ. DNA of the CDR3: TGCGCCAGCAGTACAGGGTACACTGAAGCTTTCTTT. It specifies CASSTGYTEAFF.

This chain joins TRBV7-2 and TRBJ2-7; 7 bases line up with TRBD2. The CDR3 is made up of 14 amino acids. Germline assignment: CDR1 SGHTA and CDR2 FQGNSA. Germline trimming cut 4 bases from V and 5 bases from J; bases unmatched to any gene: 8. CDR3 sequence: CASSSLAAWDEQYF. The DNA of the CDR3 is TGTGCCAGCAGCTCTCTAGCGGCCTGGGACGAGCAGTACTTC.

The V call is TRBV27, the J call TRBJ2-2, with 9 bases lining up with TRBD2. V gave up 2 bases and J gave up 5 bases; unmatched junction bases: 15. The CDR3 consists of 19 residues. Per the germline V gene, CDR1 is MNHEY and CDR2 is SMNVEV (reference sequence). CDR3 sequence reads: CASSLPSPGGRGRTGELFF. Here the CDR3 DNA reads TGTGCCAGCAGTTTACCCTCTCCCGGCGGGAGGGGTCGGACCGGGGAGCTGTTTTTT.

This clone was seen at least ten times. Other DNA sequences in the same sample also yield this CDR3. The genes are TRBV7-3 and TRBJ2-2; D is unclear. V lost 5 bases and J lost 0, with 1 base in between. Per germline, CDR1 SGHTA and CDR2 FQGTGA. The CDR3 consists of 12 residues. This CDR3 is CASSPNTGELFF. The CDR3 DNA reads as TGTGCCAGCAGCCCGAACACCGGGGAGCTGTTTTTT.

The chain recombines TRBV4-2 with TRBJ2-3; 9 bases are a match to TRBD2. The CDR3 sequence is 15 residues long. Trimming took 3 bases from V and 9 from J; bases not matched to a gene: 10. CDR1 is LGHNA, CDR2 YNFKEQ, per germline. The CDR3 loop is CASSQAAGGAETQYF. The CDR3 bases are TGTGCCAGCAGCCAGGCCGCGGGGGGGGCGGAGACGCAGTATTTT.

The rearrangement links TRBV11-2 to TRBJ1-1, with 10 bases matching TRBD1. This CDR3 spans 14 amino acids. CDR1 and CDR2 (germline): SGHAT, FQNNGV. V was clipped by 5 bases and J by 5 bases; unmatched bases: 5. CDR3 in amino acids: CASSAGTGVTEAFF. The CDR3 DNA is TGTGCCAGCAGCGCCGGGACAGGGGTGACTGAAGCTTTCTTT.

V and J are TRBV7-2 and TRBJ2-7, with 9 positions matching TRBD2. The CDR3 contains 16 residues. Germline V lookup: CDR1 SGHTA, CDR2 FQGNSA. The V and J ends lost 5 bases and 5 bases, in that order; junction bases with no gene match: 13. The CDR3 DNA reads as TGTGCCAGCAGCCGGTGGCGGGAGGGTATCCGGGACGAGCAGTACTTC. Translated: CASSRWREGIRDEQYF. Combining the CDR3 with reference TRBV7-2 and TRBJ2-7 gives the whole variable domain GAGVSQSPSNKVTEKGKDVELRCDPISGHTALYWYRQSLGQGLEFLIYFQGNSAPDKSGLPSDRFSAERTGGSVSTLTIQRTQQEDSAVYLCASSRWREGIRDEQYFGPGTRLTVT.

This rearrangement joins TRBV4-1 to TRBJ1-1, with D possibly being TRBD1 (5 bases). From germline, CDR1 is MGHRA and CDR2 YSYEKL. The CDR3 loop spans 13 amino acids. Trimming took 7 bases from V and 1 from J, leaving 10 bases between them. The CDR3 loop is CASNRGGNTEAFF. In DNA form, the CDR3 reads TGCGCCAGCAACCGGGGGGGGAACACTGAAGCTTTCTTT.

Only a few counts were recorded for this clone. This rearrangement joins TRBV5-1 to TRBJ2-1; D perhaps matches TRBD1 (6 bases). V lost 1 base to trimming and J lost 4 bases, with 15 bases between them. Germline CDR1 reads SGHRS; CDR2 reads YFSETQ. The CDR3 is 16 residues long. The CDR3 nucleotides are TGCGCCAGCAGCTTGTCGCCGGGGACACGATACAATGAGCAGTTCTTC. Translating it yields CASSLSPGTRYNEQFF.

This clone was seen just once. The rearrangement links TRBV2 to TRBJ2-7; 9 positions agree with TRBD1. This CDR3 region has 15 residues. Germline CDR1 reads SNHLY; CDR2 reads FYNNEI. The V segment lost 0 bases and the J segment 5 bases; nucleotides outside the gene matches: 5. CDR3 in DNA: TGTGCCAGCAGTGAAGCGCCCGGACAGGGGCACGAGCAGTACTTC. It codes for CASSEAPGQGHEQYF. The entire variable domain, with the rest obtained from reference TRBV2 and TRBJ2-7, is as follows: EPEVTQTPSHQVTQMGQEVILRCVPISNHLYFYWYRQILGQKVEFLVSFYNNEISEKSEIFDDQFSVERPDGSNFTLKIRSTKLEDSAMYFCASSEAPGQGHEQYFGPGTRLTVT.

This clone showed up just a few times. This chain uses TRBV27 with TRBJ2-7; the match to TRBD1 covers 10 bases. Germline assignment: CDR1 MNHEY and CDR2 SMNVEV (reference sequence). CDR3 length: 16 amino acids. The ends lost 5 bases at V and 4 bases at J; junction bases unmatched: 11. DNA of the CDR3: TGTGCCAGCAGTCCAAACCGGGACAGGGGCCGGTACGAGCAGTACTTC. Amino acids: CASSPNRDRGRYEQYF.

A few counts support this clone. The chain recombines TRBV7-8 with TRBJ2-7; D might be TRBD1 or TRBD2, each matching 5 bases. The germline V gene has CDR1 SGHVS and CDR2 FQNEAQ. The length of the CDR3 is 17 residues. Trimming removed 3 bases at V and 1 base at J, with 19 bases between. The chain's CDR3 is CASSFRGVGVVSYEQYF. The DNA of the CDR3 is TGTGCCAGCAGCTTCAGAGGGGTGGGGGTAGTATCCTACGAGCAGTACTTC. The full variable domain, completed using reference TRBV7-8 and TRBJ2-7, is GAGVSQSPRYKVAKRGQDVALRCDPISGHVSLFWYQQALGQGPEFLTYFQNEAQLDKSGLPSDRFFAERPEGSVSTLKIQRTQQEDSAVYLCASSFRGVGVVSYEQYFGPGTRLTVT.

The V and J genes are TRBV5-6 and TRBJ1-3; D may be TRBD1 (6 bases). The V end lost 0 bases, the J end lost 3 bases, and 10 bases lay between the germline ends. The CDR3 has 15 amino acids. Per germline, CDR1 SGHDT and CDR2 YYEEEE. The CDR3 loop reads CASSLGDTSGNTIYF. The CDR3 DNA is TGTGCCAGCAGCTTGGGGGACACAAGTGGAAACACCATATATTTT.

CDR3 sequence: CASSREVGGEKLFF. The CDR3 nucleotides read TGTGCCTCCTCAAGGGAAGTTGGAGGGGAAAAACTGTTTTTT. V is TRBV2 and J is TRBJ1-4; no clear D. CDR3 size: 14 residues. The germline V and J ends were trimmed by 11 bases and 8 bases, with 21 bases remaining between them. Per germline, CDR1 SNHLY and CDR2 FYNNEI.

This chain connects TRBV7-2 to TRBJ2-7; 8 positions match TRBD1. The CDR3 contains 15 residues. Germline lookup yields CDR1 SGHTA and CDR2 FQGNSA. V dropped 5 bases and J dropped 3; count of bases not matched to a gene: 9. CDR3 in DNA: TGTGCCAGCAGCCCCCACGGGACAGGCGACTACGAGCAGTACTTC. This sequence encodes CASSPHGTGDYEQYF.

The chain joins TRBV5-4 to TRBJ2-7; tentative D call: TRBD1 (6 bases). Trimming removed 0 bases at V and 0 bases at J, with 16 bases between. CDR1 and CDR2 from the germline V gene are SGHNT and YYREEE (reference sequence). This CDR3 is 17 amino acids long. CDR3 nucleotide sequence: TGTGCCAGCAGCTTGGGAGGCTCTAGGGGGAGCTCCTACGAGCAGTACTTC. It codes for CASSLGGSRGSSYEQYF.

This clone was seen only a few times. A read error is possible here, since a much larger clone lies one base away. The chain recombines TRBV5-4 with TRBJ2-2, with D hard to call. The CDR3 loop spans 11 amino acids. The germline CDR1 and CDR2 sequences are SGHNT and YYREEE (reference sequence). Trimming left V 4 bases short and J 2 bases short, with 0 bases between. The CDR3 region is CASSNTGELFF. The DNA of the CDR3 is TGTGCCAGCAGCAACACCGGGGAGCTGTTTTTT.

This clone has a handful of counts. This rearrangement joins TRBV6-6 to TRBJ1-1; D is possibly TRBD1 (6 bases). CDR1 and CDR2 from the germline V gene are MNHNY and SVGAGI (reference sequence). This CDR3 comprises 13 residues. The V end was cut by 6 bases, the J end by 5 bases, with 13 bases between. The CDR3 protein is CASRYLQGTEAFF. The CDR3 coding sequence is TGTGCCAGCAGATACCTACAGGGAACTGAAGCTTTCTTT.

V is TRBV30 and J is TRBJ1-5; no firm D call. Germline CDR1 and CDR2: GTSNPN and SVGIG (reference sequence). The CDR3 consists of 13 residues. V lost 3 bases and J 4 bases, leaving 10 bases between the germline ends. In DNA form, the CDR3 reads TGTGCCTGGAGCGGGAGAGAAAATCAGCCCCAGCATTTT. Translated: CAWSGRENQPQHF.